The rows below give T cell receptor beta chains drawn from one sample of a study of T cells after yellow fever vaccination. TCRdb redid the calling of the 5' RACE reads with MiXCR, one entry per CDR3 protein. The repertoire holds about 230,000 distinct CDR3 sequences, with more than 6.5% as singletons. The sample was CD4+ T cells sorted from PBMCs, taken on the day of the yellow fever booster vaccination. The receptors stem from a man aged 30 to 39 who received the YFV17D yellow fever vaccine. Each CDR3 is given with its conserved first and last residue. The order of the fields is CDR3 length, V gene, clone size, D gene, J gene, CDR3 DNA, CDR3 protein. A D gene is named only where the DNA matches it firmly. Clone sizes are given selectively: once, few, many, or a class where the clone is expanded.

11	TRBV30	many	-	TRBJ2-7	TGTGCCTGGAGTCCCGGGAGAAAGCAGTACTTC	CAWSPGRKQYF
15	TRBV4-3	few	-	TRBJ2-1	TGCGCCAGCAGCCAAGACGACAAACCCTACAATGAGCAGTTCTTC	CASSQDDKPYNEQFF
12	TRBV7-6	many	-	TRBJ2-1	TGTGCCAGCAGCTCAACGACCCCCGAGCAGTTCTTC	CASSSTTPEQFF
13	TRBV4-2	many	-	TRBJ2-1	TGTGCCAGCAGCCAGGAGACTCGAGGGGAGCAGTTCTTC	CASSQETRGEQFF
14	TRBV20-1	-	-	TRBJ2-5	TGCAGTGCTGTAAAACCGGGGCTACAAGAGACCAAGTACTTC	CSAVKPGLQETKYF
14	TRBV5-1	many	-	TRBJ2-3	TGCGCCAGCAGCTTGGAACAGTCCACAGATACGCAGTATTTT	CASSLEQSTDTQYF
13	TRBV15	many	TRBD2	TRBJ2-7	TGTGCCACCCGCGGGACTAGCGGGTACGAGCAGTACTTC	CATRGTSGYEQYF
15	TRBV7-9	many	-	TRBJ1-6	TGTGCCAGCAGCTTTGAAGGGACCGTAACTTCACCCCTCCACTTT	CASSFEGTVTSPLHF
15	TRBV5-4	-	TRBD2	TRBJ2-1	TGTGCCAGCAGCGACCCTAGCGGCTCCTACAATGAGCAGTTCTTC	CASSDPSGSYNEQFF
15	TRBV7-2	few	-	TRBJ2-1	TGTGCCAGCAGCTACATCGGGGATAGCTACAATGAGCAGTTCTTC	CASSYIGDSYNEQFF
13	TRBV14	many	-	TRBJ2-1	TGTGCCAGCAGCCAGTTAAGGTTCAATGAGCAGTTCTTC	CASSQLRFNEQFF
16	TRBV21-1	few	-	TRBJ1-1	TGTGCCAGCACCAGACGCAGGGGTTCATCGAACACTGAAGCTTTCTTT	CASTRRRGSSNTEAFF
16	TRBV12-3/TRBV12-4	many	-	TRBJ2-7	TGTGCCAGCAGCCCTACCGGGATCTCGGGTGCCTACGAGCAGTACTTC	CASSPTGISGAYEQYF
16	TRBV20-1	-	TRBD1	TRBJ2-7	TGCTGTGCTAGAGATCGTCGGACAGGGTCCTCCTACGAGCAGTACTTC	CCARDRRTGSSYEQYF
16	TRBV11-2	-	-	TRBJ2-5	TGTGCCAGCAGCACCTGGAGGACTGCCGGGTGGGAGACCCAGTACTTC	CASSTWRTAGWETQYF
16	TRBV5-1	few	-	TRBJ1-4	TGCGCCAGCAGCAAGGTCTCTCCCGCAACTAATGAAAAACTGTTTTTT	CASSKVSPATNEKLFF
12	TRBV29-1	few	TRBD1	TRBJ1-1	TGCAGCGCCGGACAGGGGGGAACTGAAGCTTTCTTT	CSAGQGGTEAFF
15	TRBV5-6	many	TRBD1	TRBJ2-7	TGTGCCAGCAGAAGCCGGACAGGGGATTTCTACGAGCAGTACTTC	CASRSRTGDFYEQYF
18	TRBV2	many	-	TRBJ2-6	TGTGCCAGCAGTCTAGGCGCTGCCCAGCGTGGTGGGGCCAACGTCCTGACTTTC	CASSLGAAQRGGANVLTF
15	TRBV5-5	many	TRBD2	TRBJ2-7	TGTGCCAGCAGCCTACCGGGACTAGCGGGACCCGAGCAGTACTTC	CASSLPGLAGPEQYF
13	TRBV20-1	many	TRBD1	TRBJ2-7	TGCAGTGCTAGGCGACAGGGATCCTACGAGCAGTACTTC	CSARRQGSYEQYF
14	TRBV4-3	few	-	TRBJ1-2	TGCGCCAGCAGCCAAGGGGGATCTAACTATGGCTACACCTTC	CASSQGGSNYGYTF
16	TRBV4-1	-	TRBD1	TRBJ2-7	TGCGCCAGCAGCAGACTCCCCGGGACAGGGGTTTACGAGCAGTACTTC	CASSRLPGTGVYEQYF
16	TRBV5-1	many	-	TRBJ2-5	TGCGCCAGCAGCTTGGCCAATGGGGGCGGGCAAGAGACCCAGTACTTC	CASSLANGGGQETQYF
15	TRBV6-5	few	TRBD2	TRBJ2-1	TGTGCCAGCAGTTACCTAGCGGGAGTGGACAATGAGCAGTTCTTC	CASSYLAGVDNEQFF
13	TRBV12-3/TRBV12-4	-	-	TRBJ1-2	TGTGCCAGCAGTATGGACACTAACTATGGCTACACCTTC	CASSMDTNYGYTF
14	TRBV7-2	few	-	TRBJ2-5	TGTGCCAGCAGCTACCAGGGCACCCAAGAGACCCAGTACTTC	CASSYQGTQETQYF
19	TRBV12-2	-	-	TRBJ2-7	TGTGCAAGTCGCTTAGGGGGAATAGATAGCTGTAGCTGTGGCTACGAGCAGTACTTC	CASRLGGIDSCSCGYEQYF
13	TRBV29-1	-	TRBD1	TRBJ2-5	TGCAGCGTTGAAGCGAGGGGGCGGGAGACCCAGTACTTC	CSVEARGRETQYF
16	TRBV20-1	few	TRBD2	TRBJ2-3	TGCAGTGCGCTTGAGGGACTAGCGGTAGAATCTGATACGCAGTATTTT	CSALEGLAVESDTQYF
14	TRBV5-4	few	TRBD2	TRBJ2-1	TGTGCCAGCAGCTTGGCGGGAGGATCGGGTGAGCAGTTCTTC	CASSLAGGSGEQFF
13	TRBV9	many	-	TRBJ2-2	TGTGCCAGCAGCGCAGGGATGAGCGGGGAGCTGTTTTTT	CASSAGMSGELFF
16	TRBV3-1	-	TRBD1	TRBJ2-2	TGTGCCAGCAGCCAAGGTCTAGGGGGCAAAACCGGGGAGCTGTTTTTT	CASSQGLGGKTGELFF
14	TRBV5-1	-	TRBD1	TRBJ1-2	TGCGCCAGCAGCTTGGCTTGGGACAGGGATGGCTACACCTTC	CASSLAWDRDGYTF
13	TRBV6-4	-	-	TRBJ2-7	TGTGCCAGCATGGTACCCCCATCGTGCGAGCAGTACTTC	CASMVPPSCEQYF
15	TRBV5-1	-	-	TRBJ2-1	TGCGCCAGCAGTTCAGACTTAAGCTCCTACAATGAGCAGTTCTTC	CASSSDLSSYNEQFF
15	TRBV5-5	-	-	TRBJ2-1	TGTGCCAGCAGCTTGGCCCCCTGGGCCGGCGTTGAGCAGTTCTTC	CASSLAPWAGVEQFF
15	TRBV7-2	few	TRBD2	TRBJ2-7	TGTGCCAGCAGCTTAGGCGGGAGAACCTCCTACGAGCAGTACTTC	CASSLGGRTSYEQYF
11	TRBV30	many	-	TRBJ2-4	TGTGCCTGGGCTGGGGAAAACATTCAGTACTTC	CAWAGENIQYF
13	TRBV12-3/TRBV12-4	many	-	TRBJ1-1	TGTGCCAGCAGTTTAGGCCCCGCATTTGAAGCTTTCTTT	CASSLGPAFEAFF
16	TRBV12-3/TRBV12-4	-	-	TRBJ1-1	TGTGCCAGCAGTTTAGCAGGGTCCCGGGTGGTCACTGAAGCTTTCTTT	CASSLAGSRVVTEAFF
14	TRBV5-4	-	-	TRBJ2-5	TGTGCCAGCAGAACACGACAGGAAGGGGAGACCCAGTACTTC	CASRTRQEGETQYF
15	TRBV9	many	TRBD2	TRBJ2-1	TGTGCCAGCAGCGTATTGGGACTAGCTTCAGGCGAGCAGTTCTTC	CASSVLGLASGEQFF
14	TRBV20-1	-	-	TRBJ2-1	TGCAGTGCTAGAGTGCCGGGCAGGGCCAATGAGCAGTTCTTC	CSARVPGRANEQFF
13	TRBV20-1	-	TRBD1	TRBJ1-2	TGCAGTGCTAGAAACACAGGGGGCGGGCGCTACACCTTC	CSARNTGGGRYTF
15	TRBV6-2/TRBV6-3	many	TRBD2	TRBJ2-1	TGTGCCAGCAGAGTACTAGCGGGATTCTACAATGAGCAGTTCTTC	CASRVLAGFYNEQFF
14	TRBV10-3	-	-	TRBJ2-3	TGTGCCATCTACGGGGGAGAAGCGACAGATACGCAGTATTTT	CAIYGGEATDTQYF
12	TRBV20-1	many	-	TRBJ1-4	TGCAGTGCTGGACAGCCCCGGGAAAAACTGTTTTTT	CSAGQPREKLFF
14	TRBV5-1	-	TRBD1	TRBJ2-7	TGCGCCAGCAGCCAAGTGCAGGGGGCCTACGAGCAGTACTTC	CASSQVQGAYEQYF
14	TRBV27	many	TRBD1	TRBJ2-1	TGTGCCAGCAGTCCCCGCGGGACAGGGAATGAGCAGTTCTTC	CASSPRGTGNEQFF
17	TRBV5-1	-	-	TRBJ2-1	TGCGCCAGCAGCTTGGGAGTGACGGTAGTGCAGTACAATGAGCAGTTCTTC	CASSLGVTVVQYNEQFF
16	TRBV21-1	few	-	TRBJ2-4	TGTGCCAGCAGCAAAAGGGAGCGGGAGATTGGAAACATTCAGTACTTC	CASSKREREIGNIQYF
14	TRBV6-5	-	TRBD2	TRBJ2-3	TGTGCCAGCAGTTACGGGACTAGCCCAGATACGCAGTATTTT	CASSYGTSPDTQYF
18	TRBV7-8	few	-	TRBJ1-1	TGTGCCAGCAGCTCGCTACCTGGGGGGTGGGAGGCGAACACTGAAGCTTTCTTT	CASSSLPGGWEANTEAFF
14	TRBV9	few	-	TRBJ2-2	TGTGCCAGCAGCGTAGCGTACGGCACCGGGGAGCTGTTTTTT	CASSVAYGTGELFF
17	TRBV6-1	-	TRBD2	TRBJ2-1	TGTGCCAGCAGCCCCCGCTTACTAGCGGGAGACTACAATGAGCAGTTCTTC	CASSPRLLAGDYNEQFF
12	TRBV3-1	many	TRBD2	TRBJ2-1	TGTGCCAGCAGCCAAGAGGGCGGGAGGGCATTCTTC	CASSQEGGRAFF